This is a list of T cell receptor beta chains from one sample in a study of vaccination and CD4 T cells after COVID-19. TCRdb itself ran the PCR reads through MiXCR, one entry per CDR3 protein. The sample includes over 15,000 distinct CDR3 sequences, roughly four fifths seen only once; the top ten take over 8.5%. These receptors' antigens are unknown. The source was CD4+ T cells from blood, cultured in vitro, collected after SARS-CoV-2 vaccination. These receptors were taken from a human donor who received a COVID-19 vaccine. Each CDR3 is given with its conserved first and last residue. Fields, in order: D gene, V gene, J gene, clone size, CDR3 DNA, CDR3 protein. D genes are given only for firm matches. Clone size is stated in some rows and not others, as once, few, many or a class when expanded.

.	TRBV7-9	TRBJ1-6	.	TGTGCCAGCAGCTTAGGAAGGGGTGGGTCACCCCTCCACTTT	CASSLGRGGSPLHF
TRBD1	TRBV12-3/TRBV12-4	TRBJ1-5	.	TGTGCCAGCAGGCTGGAAAACACAGGGGCCCGCAGCAATCAGCCCCAGCATTTT	CASRLENTGARSNQPQHF
TRBD1	TRBV20-1	TRBJ1-5	.	TGCAGTGCTTCCCGACAGGGGGATAGCAATCAGCCCCAGCATTTT	CSASRQGDSNQPQHF
TRBD2	TRBV20-1	TRBJ2-1	.	TGCAGTGCTGGGGGGGGACTAGTAGGTGAGCAGTTCTTC	CSAGGGLVGEQFF
.	TRBV19	TRBJ1-1	.	TGTGCCAGTAGTAAAGGACGGGTGAACACTGAAGCTTTCTTT	CASSKGRVNTEAFF
TRBD2	TRBV7-8	TRBJ2-7	medium-sized	TGTGCCAGCAGCTTAGTTGGTAGCGGGGGGTTCGACGAGCAGTACTTC	CASSLVGSGGFDEQYF
TRBD1	TRBV30	TRBJ1-2	few	TGTGCCTGGAGTATTTGGGACAGGGGAATTGGCTACACCTTC	CAWSIWDRGIGYTF
TRBD1	TRBV18	TRBJ1-5	.	TGTGCCGGCTCATCGGACAGGGATTATAGCAATCAGCCCCAGCATTTT	CAGSSDRDYSNQPQHF
TRBD1	TRBV20-1	TRBJ2-7	.	TGCAGTGCTAGAGGACGACAGGGAATTCACGAGCAGTACTTC	CSARGRQGIHEQYF
TRBD1	TRBV19	TRBJ1-2	.	TGTGCCAGTAGTATCCCGAGGACAGGGAACTATGGCTACACCTTC	CASSIPRTGNYGYTF
.	TRBV15	TRBJ1-2	.	TGTGCCACCAGCAGAGCATCGAACGAGTCGCCCCGAACTGCGACTAACTATGGCTACACCTTC	CATSRASNESPRTATNYGYTF
.	TRBV10-1	TRBJ2-2	.	TGCGCCAGCAGTGAGTCGAATTGGGGCAGGGTAAACACCGGGGAGCTGTTTTTT	CASSESNWGRVNTGELFF
TRBD1	TRBV6-1	TRBJ1-2	.	TGTGCCAGCAGTAGGACAGGGAATGGCTACACCTTC	CASSRTGNGYTF
TRBD2	TRBV20-1	TRBJ2-5	.	TGCAGTGCTAGACTAGCGGGCCAAGAGACCCAGTACTTC	CSARLAGQETQYF
TRBD1	TRBV7-9	TRBJ1-1	.	TGTGCCAGCAGCTCAAGACAGGGTTCACGGCCTTTCTTT	CASSSRQGSRPFF
.	TRBV29-1	TRBJ1-1	.	TGCAGCGTTGTGGGGGACACCCACACTGAAGCTTTCTTT	CSVVGDTHTEAFF
.	TRBV30	TRBJ1-6	.	TGTGCCTGGAGAAGACAGTCCCTTAGCTCCTATAATTCACCCCTCCACTTT	CAWRRQSLSSYNSPLHF
.	TRBV27	TRBJ1-2	.	TGTGCCAGCAGTCCATCCCCGCAGGGTAGGGGCTACACCTTC	CASSPSPQGRGYTF
TRBD1	TRBV30	TRBJ1-6	.	TGTGCCTGGAGTGTAAGGGACAGCGACGATTCACCCCTCCACTTT	CAWSVRDSDDSPLHF
.	TRBV21-1	TRBJ1-1	.	TGTGCCAGCAGCAAACGGCACGGGGGGGGGAACACTGAAGCTTTCTTT	CASSKRHGGGNTEAFF
TRBD1	TRBV20-1	TRBJ1-2	.	TGCAGTGCTAGCGACTGGGGACAGGTACACTATGGCTACACCTTC	CSASDWGQVHYGYTF
.	TRBV2	TRBJ1-2	once	TGTGCCAGCAGCCTAACCGCAGGGTTTGGTGGCTACACCTTC	CASSLTAGFGGYTF
.	TRBV20-1	TRBJ1-1	.	TGCAGTGCTAGAGATTTTTTTTCAGCGAACACTGAAGCTTTCTTT	CSARDFFSANTEAFF
.	TRBV2	TRBJ1-4	.	TGTGCCAGCAGACCCCTCCGGGGGCTTGAAAAACTGTTTTTT	CASRPLRGLEKLFF
.	TRBV19	TRBJ1-5	.	TGTGCCAGTTCGACCGGGCAGGGTTATCGGCCCCAGCATTTT	CASSTGQGYRPQHF
TRBD2	TRBV7-3	TRBJ2-5	.	TGTGCCAGCAGCTTAAATGGACTAGCAGAGACCCAGTACTTC	CASSLNGLAETQYF
.	TRBV30	TRBJ1-5	.	TGTGCCTGGAGTGTACTCGGCAGGTCCAATCAGCCCCAGCATTTT	CAWSVLGRSNQPQHF
.	TRBV20-1	TRBJ1-2	.	TGCAGTGCTAGTCAGCCCCAGGGGATGTATGGCTACACCTTC	CSASQPQGMYGYTF
.	TRBV2	TRBJ2-5	.	TGTGCCAGCAGTGAGGATGCCGGGGTGGAGACCCAGTACTTC	CASSEDAGVETQYF
.	TRBV12-3/TRBV12-4	TRBJ1-2	.	TGTGCCAGCAGCCAGAGGACAGTGCTAAACTATGGCTACACCTTC	CASSQRTVLNYGYTF
.	TRBV20-1	TRBJ1-2	.	TGCAGTGCTAGAGAATCCTCACTCGCTGGAGGCTACACCTTC	CSARESSLAGGYTF
TRBD2	TRBV20-1	TRBJ2-5	.	TGCAGCGAGGGACTAGCGGCTCAAGAGACCCAGTACTTC	CSEGLAAQETQYF
.	TRBV21-1	TRBJ1-5	.	TGTGCCAGCAGCAAAGGGACAGGGGGCGCCGACGGCAATCAGCCCCAGCATTTT	CASSKGTGGADGNQPQHF
TRBD1	TRBV19	TRBJ1-1	.	TGTGCCAGTACCCCTACCGGATCCGGGACAGGGACGTTTGAAGCTTTCTTT	CASTPTGSGTGTFEAFF
.	TRBV20-1	TRBJ2-2	.	TGCAGTGCTAAGGGGGAGGGCGGGGAGCTGTTTTTT	CSAKGEGGELFF
TRBD1	TRBV10-3	TRBJ2-7	.	TGTGCCATCAGAACCGGGACAGGGGGCTCCTACGAGCAGTACTTC	CAIRTGTGGSYEQYF
.	TRBV11-2	TRBJ1-1	.	TGTGCCAGCCGCCCCATAAAGGGCCGGGACACTGAAGCTTTCTTT	CASRPIKGRDTEAFF
TRBD1	TRBV7-8	TRBJ1-3	.	TGTGCCAGCAGCTGGGAGCAGGGGGCTGCTGGAAACACCATATATTTT	CASSWEQGAAGNTIYF
.	TRBV27	TRBJ1-5	few	TGTGCCAGCAGTACCACAGGGACCCCCAATCAGCCCCAGCATTTT	CASSTTGTPNQPQHF
.	TRBV25-1	TRBJ2-5	.	TGTGCCAGCAGTGAAGGAGGGGAGACCCAGTACTTC	CASSEGGETQYF
.	TRBV21-1	TRBJ1-6	.	TGTGCCAGCAGCAAGGTAGCGGAGCATATAGGCGGTTCACCCCTCCACTTT	CASSKVAEHIGGSPLHF
.	TRBV6-1	TRBJ1-2	.	TGTGCCAGCAGTGAATCAACAGGGAAAGGCGGCTACACCTTC	CASSESTGKGGYTF
.	TRBV30	TRBJ2-3	.	TGTGCCTGGAGTGTAGGGTCAGGGGGGAGCACAGATACGCAGTATTTT	CAWSVGSGGSTDTQYF
TRBD1	TRBV6-1	TRBJ1-2	.	TGTGCCAGCAGTCCGCAGGGGGTACGCTATGGCTACACCTTC	CASSPQGVRYGYTF
.	TRBV5-1	TRBJ1-1	.	TGCGCCAGCAGCCTGGGGGGGGGATTGAACACTGAAGCTTTCTTT	CASSLGGGLNTEAFF
TRBD1	TRBV10-2	TRBJ2-3	.	TGCGCCAGCAGGGACCAGGGGGAAAGCACAGATACGCAGTATTTT	CASRDQGESTDTQYF